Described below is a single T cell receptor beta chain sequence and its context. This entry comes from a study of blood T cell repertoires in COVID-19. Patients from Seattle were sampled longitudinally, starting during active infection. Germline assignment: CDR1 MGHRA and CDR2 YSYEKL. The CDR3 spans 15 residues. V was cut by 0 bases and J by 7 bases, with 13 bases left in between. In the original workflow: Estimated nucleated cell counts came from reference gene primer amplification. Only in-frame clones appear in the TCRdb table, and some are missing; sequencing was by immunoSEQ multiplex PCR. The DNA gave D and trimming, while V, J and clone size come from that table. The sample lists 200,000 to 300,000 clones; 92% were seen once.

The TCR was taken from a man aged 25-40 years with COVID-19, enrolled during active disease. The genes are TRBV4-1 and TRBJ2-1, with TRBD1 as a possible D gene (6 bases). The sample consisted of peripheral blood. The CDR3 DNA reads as TGCGCCAGCAGCCAAGACGCCAGGGACATTAATGAGCAGTTCTTC. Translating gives CASSQDARDINEQFF.